This T cell receptor (beta chain) was sequenced in a study of shared clonotypes between healthy human individuals (dated by TCRdb to the early 2020s). Study-wide context: The cohort comprised a couple of women and three men aged 18 to 49 years. Each donor's leukapheresis produced roughly between roughly 0.94 and 9.5 billion PBMCs. For each donor, CD4 naive and CD4 memory were each given three plates, CD8 naive was given two plates, and CD8 memory was given one plate. To increase sequencing depth and limit assay-specific biases, different laboratories used diverse techniques to prepare libraries and sequence TCR repertoires. Blood TCR repertoires of five healthy adults were deeply sequenced to estimate repertoire size and the extent of clonotype sharing between individuals. Results the study describes overall, beyond this receptor: Larger estimated clonotype richness was generally found for naive subsets than for memory subsets. Only blood was sampled, and tissue TCR repertoires likely differ from those in blood. Because the study included only a small number of donors, the genetic and exposure-history diversity represented was limited. Around 5% of naive CD4, around 3.6% of naive CD8, 2.3% of memory CD4, and 0.4% of memory CD8 clonotypes were shared across several donors. Rarefaction of sorted-subset datasets indicated incomplete sequencing despite the large sequencing depth. Based on pairwise subsampling, the degree of clonotype sharing among donors was expected to be affected by sequencing depth. Clonotypes shared by all four sorted-subset donors showed higher generation probabilities than non-shared clonotypes.

The donors were healthy, HIV-negative adults with no recently reported acute infections or vaccinations. Every donor was a Caucasian adult residing in Nashville, Tennessee, USA. CD4+ T cells were enriched by magnetic negative selection; naive cells were then positively selected on CD45RA, and the negative fraction formed the memory subset. Blood was collected by leukapheresis, and PBMCs were isolated by Ficoll-Histopaque density gradient centrifugation and then cryopreserved in liquid nitrogen vapor phase. Analytical flow cytometry was used to check the purity and quantity of each magnetically sorted T cell population. Genomic DNA was isolated from every sorted fraction and measured by UV absorbance on a Nanodrop 2000c. TCR CDR3 regions were amplified from genomic DNA by multiplex PCR using the deep immunoSEQ assay. Genomic DNA extracted from each cell subset was distributed evenly over all wells of several immunoSEQ 96-well plates, and each plate served as one replicate. For sorted subsets, about 200 ng genomic DNA, equal to tens of thousands of T cell genomes, was loaded into each replicate PCR. Purified libraries were measured with a Qubit 3.0 fluorometer, size-checked on a Bioanalyzer 2100, and measured again with the KAPA Library Quantification kit. Every immunoSEQ 96-well plate was sequenced on a dedicated single-read 150-cycle Illumina NextSeq 550 flow cell. The original pipeline was this. The immunoSEQ output contained only junctional sequences without quality scores, so filtering could not match that applied to full-length reads. Sequences were annotated with PyIR, a Python wrapper for IgBLAST v1.9, using IMGT germline references to assign V/J genes and CDR3. Reads were filtered out if the reads had weak V/J assignments (E-value above 1e-6), no CDR3, stop codons, out-of-frame junctions, or ambiguous translated residues. V3J clonotypes were defined as sequences sharing the same inferred V gene, J gene, and CDR3 amino acid sequence. The percentage overlap between two repertoires was calculated by dividing the number of shared unique clonotypes by the size of the smaller repertoire. RTK rarefaction, the Chao1 estimator, and Recon v2.1 estimates of unobserved clonotypes were used to assess repertoire richness. For all TCRbeta clonotypes obtained by the gDNA method from a few donors, generation probabilities were computed with OLGA. This immuneACCESS table, as held by TCRdb, lists in-frame sequences with V and J called but not all clones. Of the missing ones, under half trace to an unresolved V gene in checked studies; the others have no known cause. V, J and clone size were drawn from that table, and D and trimming were deduced from the DNA. The sample records 2 million to 2.5 million clones, 90% to 96% of which are singletons. The top ten clones comprise roughly 0.13% of the sample.

Cut back by 0 bases and 1 base, the V and J ends lie 9 bases apart. CDR1 and CDR2, per the germline V gene (reference sequence), are GTSNPN and SVGIG. CDR3 length: 14 amino acids, cysteine to phenylalanine. The DNA shown is the 42-base CDR3, in frame from base 1. A word on this clone: Its antigen is unknown. No much larger clone exists at a distance of one base, and base qualities are not known.

The sequenced sample was naive CD4+ T cells sorted from blood. What the cell subset or site label conveys for this sample: CD45RA+ positively selected. This chain is built from TRBV30 and TRBJ2-5; no D segment can be confidently identified. This sequence originates from a man aged 18 to 35 in good health. CDR3 protein: CAWSVRLVQETQYF. The nucleotide sequence is TGTGCCTGGAGTGTACGTCTAGTCCAAGAGACCCAGTACTTC.